A selection of T cell receptor beta chains follows, all from one sample in a study of blood T cell repertoires in COVID-19. Repertoires were generated with immunoSEQ multiplex PCR, while TCRdb's copy carries only in-frame clones and drops some. The sample holds 250,000 to 300,000 clones, approximately 88% seen once. The sequencing sample was made of peripheral blood. Receptors originate from a man in his forties or fifties with acute or convalescent COVID-19. Each CDR3 is given with its conserved first and last residue. A D gene is named only where the DNA matches it firmly. Expanded clones get a size class; other rows say once, few or many, or leave the size out.

V gene	D gene	clone size	J gene	CDR3 protein	CDR3 DNA
TRBV6-5	TRBD1	.	TRBJ1-5	CASRLDRGYNQPQHF	TGTGCCAGCAGGTTGGACAGGGGGTACAATCAGCCCCAGCATTTT
TRBV7-3	TRBD1	.	TRBJ1-2	CASSLGTGDGYTF	TGTGCCAGCAGCTTAGGGACAGGGGACGGCTACACCTTC
TRBV27	.	.	TRBJ1-2	CASSLDSNYGYTF	TGTGCCAGCAGTTTAGACAGTAACTATGGCTACACCTTC
TRBV5-6	TRBD1	.	TRBJ1-4	CASSSIRGQNEKLFF	TGTGCCAGCAGCTCAATCAGGGGGCAGAATGAAAAACTGTTTTTT
TRBV9	.	.	TRBJ1-4	CASSVAGNEKLFF	TGTGCCAGCAGCGTAGCGGGGAATGAAAAACTGTTTTTT
TRBV4-1	.	.	TRBJ1-6	CASSQNGHLHF	TGCGCCAGCAGCCAAAATGGACACCTCCACTTT
TRBV19	.	.	TRBJ1-5	CASSIDKQGVAGQPQHF	TGTGCCAGTAGTATAGACAAACAGGGAGTAGCGGGTCAGCCCCAGCATTTT
TRBV7-3	TRBD1	.	TRBJ2-6	CASSYQGAQGANVLTF	TGTGCCAGCAGCTATCAGGGGGCGCAGGGGGCCAACGTCCTGACTTTC
TRBV7-3	TRBD2	.	TRBJ2-1	CASSLTTGGEQFF	TGTGCCAGCAGCTTAACCACGGGGGGTGAGCAGTTCTTC
TRBV30	.	.	TRBJ2-3	CACPAQGSTDTQYF	TGTGCCTGCCCTGCCCAGGGCAGCACAGATACGCAGTATTTT
TRBV7-9	TRBD1	.	TRBJ1-2	CASSLAPGQGPSIYGYTF	TGTGCCAGCAGCTTAGCCCCGGGACAGGGGCCGTCGATCTATGGCTACACCTTC
TRBV6-5	TRBD1	once	TRBJ1-2	CASSTTGAFNYGYTF	TGTGCCAGCAGTACGACAGGGGCGTTTAACTATGGCTACACCTTC
TRBV27	TRBD2	.	TRBJ2-5	CASSAGSGGAVETQYF	TGTGCCAGCAGTGCAGGTAGCGGGGGGGCTGTAGAGACCCAGTACTTC
TRBV19	.	.	TRBJ1-2	CASSIAGNYGYTF	TGTGCCAGTAGTATAGCAGGGAACTATGGCTACACCTTC
TRBV19	.	.	TRBJ1-4	CASSISSGSNEKLFF	TGTGCCAGTAGTATTAGCTCCGGGTCTAATGAAAAACTGTTTTTT
TRBV5-1	TRBD1	.	TRBJ1-4	CASSEKVGTGNEKLFF	TGCGCCAGCAGCGAGAAAGTCGGGACAGGGAATGAAAAACTGTTTTTT
TRBV27	.	.	TRBJ2-7	CASSQNYEQYF	TGTGCCAGCAGTCAAAACTACGAGCAGTACTTC
TRBV5-6	TRBD1	.	TRBJ1-5	CASSLGQGVIQPQHF	TGTGCCAGCAGCTTGGGGCAGGGGGTGATTCAGCCCCAGCATTTT
TRBV7-8	TRBD1	.	TRBJ1-3	CASSQGGSSGNTIYF	TGTGCCAGCAGCCAGGGGGGGAGCTCTGGAAACACCATATATTTT
TRBV18	.	.	TRBJ1-4	CASSPAVGGEKLFF	TGTGCCAGCTCACCAGCCGTTGGGGGCGAAAAACTGTTTTTT
TRBV10-3	.	.	TRBJ2-6	CAISPGVGANVLTF	TGTGCCATCAGTCCAGGGGTTGGGGCCAACGTCCTGACTTTC
TRBV6-6	.	.	TRBJ1-1	CASSFEGTEAFF	TGTGCCAGCAGTTTTGAGGGCACTGAAGCTTTCTTT
TRBV19	.	.	TRBJ1-2	CASSSPGGRRFFYGYTF	TGTGCCAGTAGTAGCCCCGGGGGGCGCCGATTTTTTTATGGCTACACCTTC
TRBV3-1/TRBV3-2	.	.	TRBJ1-3	CASSQGPGSGNTIYF	TGTGCCAGCAGCCAAGGGCCGGGCTCTGGAAACACCATATATTTT
TRBV9	TRBD1	.	TRBJ2-7	CASSAGTGAGEQYF	TGTGCCAGCAGCGCGGGGACAGGGGCAGGGGAGCAGTACTTC
TRBV10-1	TRBD2	.	TRBJ2-2	CASSGGNIAGELFF	TGCGCCAGTAGCGGGGGGAACATCGCCGGGGAGCTGTTTTTT
TRBV18	.	.	TRBJ1-3	CASHGGGNTIYF	TGTGCCAGCCACGGAGGAGGGAACACCATATATTTT
TRBV28	.	.	TRBJ1-1	CASSPRTETEAFF	TGTGCCAGCAGTCCTCGGACAGAGACTGAAGCTTTCTTT
TRBV2	TRBD1	.	TRBJ1-1	CASSDFPGGENTEAFF	TGTGCCAGCAGTGATTTTCCAGGGGGCGAGAACACTGAAGCTTTCTTT
TRBV7-2	.	.	TRBJ2-2	CASSLASVAGELFF	TGTGCCAGCAGCTTAGCGAGTGTGGCCGGGGAGCTGTTTTTT
TRBV5-4	TRBD1	few	TRBJ2-7	CASSSTGGAYEQYF	TGTGCCAGCAGCAGCACAGGGGGAGCCTACGAGCAGTACTTC